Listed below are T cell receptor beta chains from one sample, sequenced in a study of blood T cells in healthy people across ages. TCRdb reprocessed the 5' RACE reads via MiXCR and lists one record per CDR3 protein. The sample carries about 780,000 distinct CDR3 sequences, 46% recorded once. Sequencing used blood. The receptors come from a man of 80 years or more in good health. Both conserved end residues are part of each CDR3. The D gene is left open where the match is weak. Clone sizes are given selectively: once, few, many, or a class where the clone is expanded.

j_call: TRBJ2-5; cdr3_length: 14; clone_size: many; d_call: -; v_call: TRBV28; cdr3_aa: CASSFRQIIETQYF; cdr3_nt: TGTGCCAGCAGTTTCAGGCAGATAATTGAGACCCAGTACTTC
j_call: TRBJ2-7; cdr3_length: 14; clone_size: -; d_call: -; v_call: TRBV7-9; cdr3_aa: CARSLEGRGYEQYF; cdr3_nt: TGTGCCAGAAGCTTAGAGGGTAGGGGCTACGAGCAGTACTTC
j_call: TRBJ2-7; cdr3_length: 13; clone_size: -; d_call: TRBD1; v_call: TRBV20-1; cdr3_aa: CSASPTGAYEQYF; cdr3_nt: TGCAGTGCTTCTCCCACAGGGGCCTACGAGCAGTACTTC
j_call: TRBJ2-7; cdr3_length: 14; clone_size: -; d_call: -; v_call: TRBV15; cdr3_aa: CATSRGTGLREQYF; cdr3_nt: TGTGCCACCAGCAGAGGTACAGGGTTGCGCGAGCAGTACTTC
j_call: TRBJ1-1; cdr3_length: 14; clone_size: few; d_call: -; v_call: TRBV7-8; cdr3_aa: CASSQTSGNTEAFF; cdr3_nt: TGTGCCAGCAGCCAAACTAGTGGGAACACTGAAGCTTTCTTT
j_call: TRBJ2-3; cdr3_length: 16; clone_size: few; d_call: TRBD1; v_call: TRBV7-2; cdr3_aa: CASSLGGQGAADTQYF; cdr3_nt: TGTGCCAGCAGCTTAGGGGGACAGGGGGCCGCAGATACGCAGTATTTT
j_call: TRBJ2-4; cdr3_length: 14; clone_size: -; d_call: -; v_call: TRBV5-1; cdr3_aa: CASSLEGDVNIQYF; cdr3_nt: TGCGCCAGCAGCTTGGAGGGTGATGTAAACATTCAGTACTTC
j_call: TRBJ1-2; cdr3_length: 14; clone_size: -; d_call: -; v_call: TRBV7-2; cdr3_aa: CASSFRGALDGYTF; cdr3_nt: TGTGCCAGCAGCTTTAGGGGGGCGTTGGACGGCTACACCTTC
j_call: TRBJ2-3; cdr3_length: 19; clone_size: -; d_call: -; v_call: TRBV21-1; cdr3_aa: CARAPRLAGGQPSTDTQYF; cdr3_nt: TGTGCCAGGGCCCCGAGACTAGCGGGAGGACAACCTAGCACAGATACGCAGTATTTT
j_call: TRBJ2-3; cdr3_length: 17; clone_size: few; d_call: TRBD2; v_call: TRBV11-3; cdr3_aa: CASSLMTQTSGMDTQYF; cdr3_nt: TGTGCCAGCAGCTTAATGACCCAGACTAGCGGGATGGATACGCAGTATTTT
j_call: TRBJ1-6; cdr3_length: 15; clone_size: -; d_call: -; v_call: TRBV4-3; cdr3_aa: CASSPGFLQNSPLHF; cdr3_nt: TGCGCCAGCAGCCCCGGGTTTTTGCAGAATTCACCCCTCCACTTT
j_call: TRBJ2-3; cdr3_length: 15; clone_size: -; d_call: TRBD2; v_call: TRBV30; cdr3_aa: CAWSTGTSGRGTQYF; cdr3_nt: TGTGCCTGGAGTACCGGGACTAGCGGAAGAGGTACGCAGTATTTT
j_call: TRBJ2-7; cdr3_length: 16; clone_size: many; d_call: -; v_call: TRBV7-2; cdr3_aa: CASSLRRGAFSYEQYF; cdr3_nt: TGTGCCAGCAGCCTAAGGAGGGGGGCGTTCTCCTACGAGCAGTACTTC
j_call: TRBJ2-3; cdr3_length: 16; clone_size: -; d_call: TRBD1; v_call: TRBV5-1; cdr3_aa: CASSLVGTGGTDTQYF; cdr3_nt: TGCGCCAGCAGCTTGGTCGGGACAGGGGGCACAGATACGCAGTATTTT
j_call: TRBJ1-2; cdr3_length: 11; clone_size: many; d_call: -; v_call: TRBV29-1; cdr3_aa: CSGATGGGYTF; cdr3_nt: TGCAGCGGGGCTACGGGCGGTGGCTACACCTTC
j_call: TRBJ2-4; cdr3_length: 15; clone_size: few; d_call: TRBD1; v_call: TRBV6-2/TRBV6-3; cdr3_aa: CASTPTGDRFCEQYF; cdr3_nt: TGTGCCAGCACCCCAACGGGGGACAGGTTTTGTGAGCAGTACTTC
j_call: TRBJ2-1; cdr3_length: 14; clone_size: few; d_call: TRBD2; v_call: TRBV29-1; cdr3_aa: CSVDSSGRMNEQFF; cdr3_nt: TGCAGCGTTGATTCTAGCGGGAGAATGAATGAGCAGTTCTTC
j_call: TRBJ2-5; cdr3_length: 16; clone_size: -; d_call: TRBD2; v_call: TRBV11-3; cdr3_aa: CASSARPSGRQETQYF; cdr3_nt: TGTGCCAGCAGCGCCCGTCCTAGCGGGAGACAAGAGACCCAGTACTTC
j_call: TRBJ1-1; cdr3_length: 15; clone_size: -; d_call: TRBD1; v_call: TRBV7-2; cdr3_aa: CASSFTGTGSTEAFF; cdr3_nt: TGTGCCAGCAGCTTCACCGGGACAGGGAGCACTGAAGCTTTCTTT
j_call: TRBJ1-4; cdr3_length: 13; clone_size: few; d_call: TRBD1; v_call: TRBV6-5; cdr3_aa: CASRPTGVEKLFF; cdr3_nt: TGTGCCAGCAGGCCGACAGGGGTTGAAAAACTGTTTTTT
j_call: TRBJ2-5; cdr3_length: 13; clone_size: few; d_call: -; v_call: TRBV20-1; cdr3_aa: CSASLQMRETQYF; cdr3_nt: TGCAGTGCTAGTTTACAAATGCGGGAGACCCAGTACTTC
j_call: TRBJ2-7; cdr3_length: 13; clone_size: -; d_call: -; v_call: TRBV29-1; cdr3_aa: CSTSGGDRDEQYF; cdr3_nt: TGCAGCACCTCAGGGGGGGACAGAGACGAGCAGTACTTC
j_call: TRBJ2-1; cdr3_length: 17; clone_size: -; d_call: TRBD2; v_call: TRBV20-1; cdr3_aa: CSARPGLAENSYNEQFF; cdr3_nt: TGCAGTGCTAGACCGGGGCTAGCGGAGAACTCCTACAATGAGCAGTTCTTC
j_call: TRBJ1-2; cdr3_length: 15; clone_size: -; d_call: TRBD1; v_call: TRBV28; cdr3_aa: CASSPYRGRVYGYTF; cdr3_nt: TGTGCCAGCAGTCCATACAGGGGGCGGGTCTATGGCTACACCTTC
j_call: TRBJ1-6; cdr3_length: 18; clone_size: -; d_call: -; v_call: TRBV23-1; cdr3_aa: CASSQSGAGASDNSPLHF; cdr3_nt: TGCGCCAGCAGTCAATCGGGGGCGGGCGCCTCGGATAATTCACCCCTCCACTTT
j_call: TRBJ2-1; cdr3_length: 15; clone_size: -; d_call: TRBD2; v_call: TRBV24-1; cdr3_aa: CATSGKAGVYNEQFF; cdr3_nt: TGTGCCACCAGTGGTAAAGCGGGAGTCTACAATGAGCAGTTCTTC
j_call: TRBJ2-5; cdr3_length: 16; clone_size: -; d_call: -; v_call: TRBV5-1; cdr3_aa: CASSLGVGQGQETQYF; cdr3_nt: TGCGCCAGCAGCTTGGGGGTAGGGCAGGGACAAGAGACCCAGTACTTC
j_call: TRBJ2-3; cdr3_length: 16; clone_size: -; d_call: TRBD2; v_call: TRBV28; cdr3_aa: CASSLPSGGVADTQYF; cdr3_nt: TGTGCCAGCAGTTTACCTAGCGGGGGGGTCGCAGATACGCAGTATTTT
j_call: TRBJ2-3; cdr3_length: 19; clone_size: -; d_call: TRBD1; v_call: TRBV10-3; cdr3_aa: CAISRGQGTAIWGTDAQYF; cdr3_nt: TGTGCCATCAGCCGAGGACAGGGGACCGCTATCTGGGGCACAGATGCGCAGTATTTT
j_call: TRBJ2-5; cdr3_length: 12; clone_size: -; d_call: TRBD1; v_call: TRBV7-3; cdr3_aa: CAPGTGYNEQYF; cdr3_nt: TGTGCCCCCGGGACAGGGTACAATGAGCAGTACTTC
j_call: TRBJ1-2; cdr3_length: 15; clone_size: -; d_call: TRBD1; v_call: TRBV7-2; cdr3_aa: CASSPGTGDSYGYTF; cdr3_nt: TGTGCCAGCAGCCCCGGGACAGGGGATAGCTATGGCTACACCTTC
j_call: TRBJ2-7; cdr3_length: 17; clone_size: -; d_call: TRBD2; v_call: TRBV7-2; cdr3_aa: CVSSLQSGGSPYNEQYF; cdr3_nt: TGTGTCAGCAGCTTACAGAGCGGGGGGTCCCCCTACAATGAGCAGTACTTC
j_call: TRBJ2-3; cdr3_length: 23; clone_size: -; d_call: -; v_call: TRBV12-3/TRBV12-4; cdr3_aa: CASRRRDRGLRTSGRFRTDTQYF; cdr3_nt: TGTGCCAGCAGGCGAAGGGACAGGGGGCTAAGAACTAGCGGGAGATTCCGCACAGATACGCAGTATTTT
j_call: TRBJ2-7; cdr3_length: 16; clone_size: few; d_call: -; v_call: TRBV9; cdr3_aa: CASSVDRAGTYNEQYF; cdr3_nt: TGTGCCAGCAGCGTAGACAGGGCGGGGACCTACAATGAGCAGTACTTC
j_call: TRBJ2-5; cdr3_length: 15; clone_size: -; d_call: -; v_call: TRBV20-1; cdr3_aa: CSARWSKAFQETQYF; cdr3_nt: TGCAGTGCTAGGTGGTCCAAGGCCTTCCAAGAGACCCAGTACTTC
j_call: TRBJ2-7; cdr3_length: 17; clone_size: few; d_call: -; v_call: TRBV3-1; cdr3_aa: CASSQDLNRDNSYEQYF; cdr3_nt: TGTGCCAGCAGCCAAGATCTGAACAGGGATAATTCCTACGAGCAGTACTTC
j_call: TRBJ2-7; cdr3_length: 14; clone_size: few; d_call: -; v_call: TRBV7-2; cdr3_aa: CASSLALQGNEQYF; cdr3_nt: TGTGCCAGCAGCTTAGCGCTACAGGGTAACGAGCAGTACTTC
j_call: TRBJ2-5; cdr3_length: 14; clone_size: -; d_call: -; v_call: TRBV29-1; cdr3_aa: CSVEDRRLEETQYF; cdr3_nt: TGCAGCGTTGAAGATCGGCGGCTAGAAGAGACCCAGTACTTC
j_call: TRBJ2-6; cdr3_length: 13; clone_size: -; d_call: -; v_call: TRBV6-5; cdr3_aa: CASTPFGANVLTF; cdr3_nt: TGTGCCAGCACCCCGTTTGGGGCCAACGTCCTGACTTTC
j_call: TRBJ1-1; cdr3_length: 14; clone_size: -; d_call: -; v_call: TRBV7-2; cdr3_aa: CASSRFVGNTEAFF; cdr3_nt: TGTGCCAGCAGCCGCTTCGTAGGTAACACTGAAGCTTTCTTT
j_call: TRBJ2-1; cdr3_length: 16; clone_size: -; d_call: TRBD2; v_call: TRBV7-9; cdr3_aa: CASSFTGLAGAGGQFF; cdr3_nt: TGTGCCAGCAGCTTTACCGGACTAGCGGGAGCGGGTGGGCAGTTCTTC
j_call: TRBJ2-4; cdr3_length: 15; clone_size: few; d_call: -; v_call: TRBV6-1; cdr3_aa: CASMRTPRIENIQYF; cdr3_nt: TGTGCCAGCATGCGAACTCCGCGGATAGAAAACATTCAGTACTTC
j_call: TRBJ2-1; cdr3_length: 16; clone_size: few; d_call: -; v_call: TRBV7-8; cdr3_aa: CASSLNPGAIDNEQFF; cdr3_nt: TGTGCCAGCAGCTTAAATCCGGGGGCCATAGACAATGAGCAGTTCTTC
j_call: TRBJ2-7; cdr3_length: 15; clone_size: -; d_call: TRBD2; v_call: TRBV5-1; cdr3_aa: CASSWASGNVYEQYF; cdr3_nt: TGCGCCAGCAGCTGGGCTAGCGGGAATGTCTACGAGCAGTACTTC
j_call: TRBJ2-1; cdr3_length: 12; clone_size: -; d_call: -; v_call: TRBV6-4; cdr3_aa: CASSDDSNEQFF; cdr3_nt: TGTGCCAGCAGTGACGACTCCAATGAGCAGTTCTTC
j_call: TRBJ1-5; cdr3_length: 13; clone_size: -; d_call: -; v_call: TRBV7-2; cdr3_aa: CASSSTYQQPQHF; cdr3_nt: TGTGCCAGCAGCTCCACCTATCAACAGCCCCAGCATTTT
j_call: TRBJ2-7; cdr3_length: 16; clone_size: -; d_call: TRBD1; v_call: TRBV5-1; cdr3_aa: CASSWTGTGATYEQYF; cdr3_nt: TGCGCCAGCAGCTGGACCGGGACAGGGGCCACCTACGAGCAGTACTTC
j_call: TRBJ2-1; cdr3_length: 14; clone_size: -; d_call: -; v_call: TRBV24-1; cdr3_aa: CATSGGGIYNEQFF; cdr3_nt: TGTGCCACCAGTGGAGGCGGGATCTACAATGAGCAGTTCTTC